The clone carrying this T cell receptor beta chain was seen many times. As yet, its antigen is unknown. The entry originates in a study of Graves' ophthalmopathy and Graves' hyperthyroidism. Study results and caveats: The 13-signature model separated ophthalmopathy from stable hyperthyroidism at around 90% sensitivity and roughly 80% specificity. The majority of expanded thyroid clonotypes above 0.001 frequency also occurred in blood.

Amplified material comprised TCR beta CDR3 regions derived from RNA transcripts. HTBI primers primed a first-round RT-PCR, and a second-round multiplex PCR followed. In TCRdb, the multiplex PCR reads were re-called with MiXCR into one record per CDR3 protein. The data show 580,000 or so distinct CDR3 sequences, about 35% seen once. This CDR3 contains 14 residues. CDR1 SGHDT and CDR2 YYEEEE come from the germline V gene. V trimming: 0 bases; J trimming: 10 bases; junction bases outside the gene matches: 9. No donor had other autoimmune disease, uncontrolled infection, pregnancy or lactation. Sequencing input: peripheral blood or thyroid tissue (not recorded which). The TCR comes from an adult man with Graves' hyperthyroidism. The rearrangement links TRBV5-6 to TRBJ1-1, with 7 positions matching TRBD1. CDR3 coding DNA: TGTGCCAGCAGCTTGGGGGGACGACAGGGCGGAGCTTTCTTT. Its protein product is CASSLGGRQGGAFF.